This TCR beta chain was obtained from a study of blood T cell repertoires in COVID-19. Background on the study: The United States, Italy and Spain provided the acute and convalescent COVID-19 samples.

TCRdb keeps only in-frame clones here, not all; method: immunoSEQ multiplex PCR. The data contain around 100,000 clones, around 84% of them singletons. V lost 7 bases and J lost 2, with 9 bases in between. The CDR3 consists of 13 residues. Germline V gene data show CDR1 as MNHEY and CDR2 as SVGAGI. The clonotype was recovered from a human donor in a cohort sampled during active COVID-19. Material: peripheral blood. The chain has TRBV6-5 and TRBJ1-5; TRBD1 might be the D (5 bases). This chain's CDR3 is CASKEGRNQPQHF. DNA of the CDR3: TGTGCCAGCAAGGAGGGGCGCAATCAGCCCCAGCATTTT.